This T cell receptor beta chain was profiled in a study of cytomegalovirus exposure and HLA in healthy donors. As for this clone: Its target is unknown.

Study-wide findings and caveats: Published work reported that the classifier diagnosed cytomegalovirus status with high specificity and sensitivity. First-cohort TCR clusters were later found to tend to co-occur in the approximately 120 validation repertoires. Three chains linked to CMV were shown in vitro to be specific for CMV antigens. The authors listed 150 to 200 TCR beta chains as cytomegalovirus-associated.

The CDR3 is 18 residues long. Trimming at V came to 6 bases and at J to 0 bases, leaving 17 bases not matched to a gene. The germline gives CDR1 SGHAT, CDR2 FQNNGV. Assay: immunoSEQ multiplex PCR; the TCRdb copy retains only in-frame clones and omits some. The table lists over 100,000 clones, 85% to 90% of them singletons. The sample consisted of PBMCs. The rearrangement uses TRBV11-2 and TRBJ2-7, with 7 bases that match TRBD2. The receptor comes from a woman between 18 and 29 years old in good health and CMV-seronegative. CDR3 nucleotides: TGTGCCAGCAGTCCAGCGGGGAGGGCCAGGGTTAGCTCCTACGAGCAGTACTTC. Translating gives CASSPAGRARVSSYEQYF.